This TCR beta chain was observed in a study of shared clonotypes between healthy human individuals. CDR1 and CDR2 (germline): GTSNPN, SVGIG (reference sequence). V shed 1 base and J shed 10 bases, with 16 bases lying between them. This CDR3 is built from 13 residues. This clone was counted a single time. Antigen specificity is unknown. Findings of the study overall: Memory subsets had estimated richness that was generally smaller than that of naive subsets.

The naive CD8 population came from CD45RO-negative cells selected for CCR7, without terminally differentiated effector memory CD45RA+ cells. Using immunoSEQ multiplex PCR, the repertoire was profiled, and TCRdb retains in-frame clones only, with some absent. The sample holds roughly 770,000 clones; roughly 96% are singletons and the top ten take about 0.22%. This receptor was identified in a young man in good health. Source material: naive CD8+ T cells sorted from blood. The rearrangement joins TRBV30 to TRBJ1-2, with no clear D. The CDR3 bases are TGTGCCTGGAGTGAGACCGCTTTGGGTGCCTACACCTTC. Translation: CAWSETALGAYTF. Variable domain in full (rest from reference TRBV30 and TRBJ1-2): SQTIHQWPATLVQPVGSPLSLECTVEGTSNPNLYWYRQAAGRGLQLLFYSVGIGQISSEVPQNLSASRPQDRQFILSSKKLLLSDSGFYLCAWSETALGAYTFGSGTRLTVV.